This TCR beta chain was found in a study of T-cell reconstitution after alpha-beta-depleted transplantation in children. This CDR3 spans 15 amino acids. Germline CDR1 and CDR2: DFQATT and SNEGSKA (reference sequence). This clonotype was observed a handful of times. For TCRbeta, the library was prepared with unique molecular identifiers. TCRdb re-analysed the PCR reads in MiXCR, keeping a single row per CDR3 protein. The sample yields about 1,000,000 distinct CDR3 sequences, about 30% seen once. This sample comprised PBMCs, mostly from graft donor cells, obtained 360 days after TCRalphabeta/CD19-depleted stem cell transplant. This chain uses TRBV20-1 with TRBJ2-5; tentatively, D is TRBD1 (7 bases). The sequence was collected from a boy younger than two who had a stem cell transplant for SCID, so the T cells may come from the graft donor. In DNA form, the CDR3 reads TGCAGCGGGGAGGCACCCACAGGGGTTAAAGAGACCCAGTACTTC. Its protein product is CSGEAPTGVKETQYF.